This TCR beta chain was sequenced for a study of T-cell memory formation after mild COVID-19. Background on the study: TCR clusters were mostly donor specific. Findings and caveats of the study: Whether day 37 second-wave clones are SARS-CoV-2-specific was not confirmed.

The V gene lost 0 bases and the J gene lost 4 bases, with 3 bases spanning the gap. Per the germline V gene, CDR1 is MNHEY and CDR2 is SVGEGT. The CDR3 is made up of 12 amino acids. One entry per CDR3 protein, called by TCRdb with MiXCR from the 5' RACE reads. The profile shows some 290,000 distinct CDR3 sequences, roughly 16% of them singletons. Concerning this clonotype itself: Antigen unknown.

The sequence came from a man aged 18-30 years who had mild COVID-19 (a few samples of this study predate the infection). Cell type and time point are not known. The sequencing sample was made of PBMCs or a T cell subset sorted from them (not recorded which). V is TRBV6-2 or TRBV6-3 and J is TRBJ2-5; D gene unclear. The CDR3 reads CASSYSVETQYF. The CDR3 bases are TGTGCCAGCAGTTACTCAGTAGAGACCCAGTACTTC.